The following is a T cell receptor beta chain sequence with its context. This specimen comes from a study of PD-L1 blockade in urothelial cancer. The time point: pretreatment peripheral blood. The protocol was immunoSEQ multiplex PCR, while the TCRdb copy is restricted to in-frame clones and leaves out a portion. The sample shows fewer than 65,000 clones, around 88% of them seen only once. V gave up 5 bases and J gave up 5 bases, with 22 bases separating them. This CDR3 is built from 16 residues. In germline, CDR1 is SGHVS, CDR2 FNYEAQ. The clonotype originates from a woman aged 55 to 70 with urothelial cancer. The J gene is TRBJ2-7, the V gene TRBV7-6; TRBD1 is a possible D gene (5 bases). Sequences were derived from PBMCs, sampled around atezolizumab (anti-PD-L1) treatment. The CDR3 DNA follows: TGTGCCAGCAGCCCAACCCCGGGTGCCAGGGAAGACGAGCAGTACTTC. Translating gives CASSPTPGAREDEQYF.